This T cell receptor (beta chain) was identified in a study of CD8 T cells in Susac syndrome. Germline CDR1 PRHDT, CDR2 FYEKMQ (reference sequence). CDR3 length: 13 residues. V lost 5 bases and J lost 5, with 12 bases in between. TEMRA cells were FACS-enriched, with CD8+ and CD4+ T cells isolated negatively. An input of about 0.45 to 1 ug of RNA was subjected to reverse transcription using random hexamers. TCRdb processed the immunoSEQ multiplex PCR reads anew with MiXCR; each CDR3 protein has one entry. The sample lists some 150,000 distinct CDR3 sequences; 95% to 96% were seen once. The clonotype comes from a human donor with multiple sclerosis. This sequence joins TRBV13 and TRBJ1-1, with D unclear. Sequenced input: CD8+ T cells from PBMCs. CDR3 nucleotide sequence: TGTGCCAGCAGCCCCGGGTCGGTGACTGAAGCTTTCTTT. Its protein product is CASSPGSVTEAFF.